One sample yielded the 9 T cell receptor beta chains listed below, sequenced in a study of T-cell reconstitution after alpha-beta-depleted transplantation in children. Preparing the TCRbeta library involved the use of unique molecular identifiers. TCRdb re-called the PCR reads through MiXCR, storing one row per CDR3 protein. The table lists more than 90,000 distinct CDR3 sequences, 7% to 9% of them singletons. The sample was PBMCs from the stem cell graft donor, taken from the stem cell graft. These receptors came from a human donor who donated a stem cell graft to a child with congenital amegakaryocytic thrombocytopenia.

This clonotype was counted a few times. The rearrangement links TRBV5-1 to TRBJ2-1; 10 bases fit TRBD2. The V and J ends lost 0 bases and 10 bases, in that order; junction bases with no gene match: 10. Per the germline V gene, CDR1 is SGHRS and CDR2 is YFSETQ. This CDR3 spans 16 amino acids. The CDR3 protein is CASSLGTSGWDGEQFF. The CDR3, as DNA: TGCGCCAGCAGCTTGGGGACTAGCGGTTGGGACGGGGAGCAGTTCTTC.

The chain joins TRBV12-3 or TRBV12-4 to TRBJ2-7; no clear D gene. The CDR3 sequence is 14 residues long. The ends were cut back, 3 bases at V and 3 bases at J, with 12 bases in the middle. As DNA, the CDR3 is TGTGCCAGCAGTTTCCAGTCCGGATTCTACGAGCAGTACTTC. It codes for CASSFQSGFYEQYF.

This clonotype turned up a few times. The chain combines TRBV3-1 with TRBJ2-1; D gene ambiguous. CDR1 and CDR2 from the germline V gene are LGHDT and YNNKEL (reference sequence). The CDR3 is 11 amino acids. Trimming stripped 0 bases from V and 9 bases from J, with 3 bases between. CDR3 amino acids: CASSQEVEQFF. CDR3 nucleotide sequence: TGTGCCAGCAGCCAAGAGGTTGAGCAGTTCTTC.

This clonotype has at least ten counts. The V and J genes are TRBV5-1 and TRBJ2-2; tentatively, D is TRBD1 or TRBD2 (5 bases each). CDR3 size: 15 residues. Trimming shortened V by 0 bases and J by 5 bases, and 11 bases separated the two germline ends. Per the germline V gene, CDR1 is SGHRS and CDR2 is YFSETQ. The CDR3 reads CASSLAGRGTGELFF. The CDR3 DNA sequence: TGCGCCAGCAGCTTGGCGGGACGCGGTACCGGGGAGCTGTTTTTT.

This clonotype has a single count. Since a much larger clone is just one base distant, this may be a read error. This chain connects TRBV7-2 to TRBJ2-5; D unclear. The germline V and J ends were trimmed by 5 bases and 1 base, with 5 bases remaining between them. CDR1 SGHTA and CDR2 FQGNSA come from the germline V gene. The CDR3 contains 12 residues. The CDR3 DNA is TGTGCCAGCAGCGCGAGCCAAGAGACCCAGTACTTC. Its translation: CASSASQETQYF. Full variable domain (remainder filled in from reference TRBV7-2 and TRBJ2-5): GAGVSQSPSNKVTEKGKDVELRCDPISGHTALYWYRQSLGQGLEFLIYFQGNSAPDKSGLPSDRFSAERTGGSVSTLTIQRTQQEDSAVYLCASSASQETQYFGPGTRLLVL.

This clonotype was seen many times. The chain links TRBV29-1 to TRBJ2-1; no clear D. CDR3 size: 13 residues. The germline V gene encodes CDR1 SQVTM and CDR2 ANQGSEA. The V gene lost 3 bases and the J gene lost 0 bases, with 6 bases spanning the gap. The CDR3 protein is CSVDEVSYNEQFF. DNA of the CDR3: TGCAGCGTTGATGAGGTCTCCTACAATGAGCAGTTCTTC.

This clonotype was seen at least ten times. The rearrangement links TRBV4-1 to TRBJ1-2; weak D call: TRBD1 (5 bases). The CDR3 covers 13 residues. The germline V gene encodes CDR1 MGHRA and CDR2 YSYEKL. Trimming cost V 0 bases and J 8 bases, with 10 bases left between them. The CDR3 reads CASSQEGDWGYTF. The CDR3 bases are TGCGCCAGCAGCCAAGAAGGGGACTGGGGCTACACCTTC.

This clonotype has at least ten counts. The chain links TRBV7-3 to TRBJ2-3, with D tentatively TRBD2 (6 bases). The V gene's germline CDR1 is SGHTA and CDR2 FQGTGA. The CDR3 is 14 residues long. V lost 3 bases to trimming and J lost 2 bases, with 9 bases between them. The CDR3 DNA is TGTGCCAGCAGCTTGGCGGGGCACACAGATACGCAGTATTTT. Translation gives CASSLAGHTDTQYF.

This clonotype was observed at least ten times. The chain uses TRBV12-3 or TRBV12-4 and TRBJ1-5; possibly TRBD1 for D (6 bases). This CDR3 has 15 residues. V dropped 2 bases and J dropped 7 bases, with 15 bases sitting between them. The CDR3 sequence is CASSLSAGAGQPQHF. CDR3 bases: TGTGCCAGCAGTTTATCGGCAGGGGCCGGGCAGCCCCAGCATTTT.